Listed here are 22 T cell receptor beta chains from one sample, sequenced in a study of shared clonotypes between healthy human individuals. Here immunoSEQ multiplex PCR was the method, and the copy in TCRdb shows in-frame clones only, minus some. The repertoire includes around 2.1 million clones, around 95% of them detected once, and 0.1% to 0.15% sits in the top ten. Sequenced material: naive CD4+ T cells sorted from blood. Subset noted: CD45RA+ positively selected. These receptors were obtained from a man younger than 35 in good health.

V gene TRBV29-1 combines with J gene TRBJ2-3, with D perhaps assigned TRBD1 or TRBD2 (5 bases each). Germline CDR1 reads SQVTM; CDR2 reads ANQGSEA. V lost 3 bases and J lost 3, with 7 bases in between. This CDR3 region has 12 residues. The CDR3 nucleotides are TGCAGCGTTGACAGGGAGACAGATACGCAGTATTTT. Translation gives CSVDRETDTQYF.

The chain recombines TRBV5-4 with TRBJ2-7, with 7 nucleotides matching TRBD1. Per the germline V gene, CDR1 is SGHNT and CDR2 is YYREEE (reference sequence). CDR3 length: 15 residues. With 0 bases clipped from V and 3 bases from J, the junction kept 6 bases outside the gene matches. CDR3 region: CASSLGRTGFYEQYF. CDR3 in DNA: TGTGCCAGCAGCTTGGGCCGGACAGGTTTCTACGAGCAGTACTTC.

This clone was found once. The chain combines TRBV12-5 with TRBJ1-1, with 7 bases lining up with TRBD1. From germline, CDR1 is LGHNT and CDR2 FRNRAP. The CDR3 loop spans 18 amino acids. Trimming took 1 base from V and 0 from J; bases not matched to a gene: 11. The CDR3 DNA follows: TGTGCTAGTGGTTTGGCCCCTAAACAGGGGCAGATGAACACTGAAGCTTTCTTT. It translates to CASGLAPKQGQMNTEAFF.

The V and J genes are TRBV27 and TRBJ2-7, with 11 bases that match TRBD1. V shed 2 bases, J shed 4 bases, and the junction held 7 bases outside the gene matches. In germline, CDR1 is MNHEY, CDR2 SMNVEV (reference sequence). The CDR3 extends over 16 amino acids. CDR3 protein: CASSLRTGTGGYEQYF. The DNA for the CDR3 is TGTGCCAGCAGTTTACGAACCGGGACAGGGGGGTACGAGCAGTACTTC.

CDR3: CASSLGGTGIGSYEQYF. CDR3 in DNA: TGTGCCAGCAGCTTGGGGGGGACAGGGATTGGATCCTACGAGCAGTACTTC. The chain combines TRBV5-4 with TRBJ2-7; 9 bases match TRBD1. Germline V gene data show CDR1 as SGHNT and CDR2 as YYREEE (reference sequence). The CDR3 consists of 17 residues. V shed 0 bases, J shed 1 base, and the junction held 8 bases outside the gene matches.

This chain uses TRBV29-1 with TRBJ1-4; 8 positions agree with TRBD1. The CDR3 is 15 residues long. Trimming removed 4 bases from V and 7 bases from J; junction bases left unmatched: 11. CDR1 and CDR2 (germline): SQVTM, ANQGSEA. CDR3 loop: CSVGGQGASGEKLFF. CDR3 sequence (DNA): TGCAGCGTTGGGGGGCAGGGGGCGTCTGGTGAAAAACTGTTTTTT. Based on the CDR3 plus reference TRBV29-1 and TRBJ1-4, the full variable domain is SAVISQKPSRDICQRGTSLTIQCQVDSQVTMMFWYRQQPGQSLTLIATANQGSEATYESGFVIDKFPISRPNLTFSTLTVSNMSPEDSSIYLCSVGGQGASGEKLFFGSGTQLSVL.

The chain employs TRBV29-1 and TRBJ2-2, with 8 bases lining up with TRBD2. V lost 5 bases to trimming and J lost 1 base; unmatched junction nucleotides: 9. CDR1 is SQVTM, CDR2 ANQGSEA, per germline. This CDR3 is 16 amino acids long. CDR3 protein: CSVYDKRGKNTGELFF. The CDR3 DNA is TGCAGCGTTTACGATAAGCGGGGGAAGAACACCGGGGAGCTGTTTTTT.

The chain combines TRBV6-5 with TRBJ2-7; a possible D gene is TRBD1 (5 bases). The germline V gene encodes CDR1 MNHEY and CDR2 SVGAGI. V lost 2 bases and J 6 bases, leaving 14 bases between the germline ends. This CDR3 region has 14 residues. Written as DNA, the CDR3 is TGTGCCAGCAGTTACGGCCTGCAGGGCCTCGAGCAGTACTTC. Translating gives CASSYGLQGLEQYF.

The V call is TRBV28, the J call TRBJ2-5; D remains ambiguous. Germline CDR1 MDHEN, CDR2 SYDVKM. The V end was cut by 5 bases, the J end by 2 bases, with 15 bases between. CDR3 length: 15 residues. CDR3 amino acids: CASSGSGSGQETQYF. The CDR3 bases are TGTGCCAGCAGTGGCTCTGGCAGTGGGCAAGAGACCCAGTACTTC. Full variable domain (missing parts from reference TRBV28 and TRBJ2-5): DVKVTQSSRYLVKRTGEKVFLECVQDMDHENMFWYRQDPGLGLRLIYFSYDVKMKEKGDIPEGYSVSREKKERFSLILESASTNQTSMYLCASSGSGSGQETQYFGPGTRLLVL.

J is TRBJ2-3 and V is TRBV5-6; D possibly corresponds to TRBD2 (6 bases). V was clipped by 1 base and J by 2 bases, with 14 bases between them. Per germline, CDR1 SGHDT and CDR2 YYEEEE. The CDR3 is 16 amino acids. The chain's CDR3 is CASSLKKRRVTDTQYF. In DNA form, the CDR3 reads TGTGCCAGCAGCTTGAAAAAGAGGAGGGTCACAGATACGCAGTATTTT. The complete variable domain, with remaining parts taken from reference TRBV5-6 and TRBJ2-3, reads DAGVTQSPTHLIKTRGQQVTLRCSPKSGHDTVSWYQQALGQGPQFIFQYYEEEERQRGNFPDRFSGHQFPNYSSELNVNALLLGDSALYLCASSLKKRRVTDTQYFGPGTRLTVL.

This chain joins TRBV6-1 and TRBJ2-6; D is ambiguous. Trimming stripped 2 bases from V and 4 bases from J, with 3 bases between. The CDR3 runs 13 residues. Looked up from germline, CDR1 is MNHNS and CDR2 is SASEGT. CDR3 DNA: TGTGCCAGCAGTGAAACCGGGGCCAACGTCCTGACTTTC. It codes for CASSETGANVLTF.

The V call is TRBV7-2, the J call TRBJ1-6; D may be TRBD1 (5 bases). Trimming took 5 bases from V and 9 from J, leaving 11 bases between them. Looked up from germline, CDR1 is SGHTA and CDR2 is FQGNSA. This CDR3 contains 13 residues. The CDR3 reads CASSLRESSPLHF. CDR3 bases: TGTGCCAGCAGCCTCAGGGAGAGTTCACCCCTCCACTTT.

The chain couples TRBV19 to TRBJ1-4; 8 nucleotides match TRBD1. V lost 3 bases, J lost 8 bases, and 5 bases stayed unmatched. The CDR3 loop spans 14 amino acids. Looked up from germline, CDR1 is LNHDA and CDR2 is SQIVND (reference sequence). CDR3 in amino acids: CASSILRGREKLFF. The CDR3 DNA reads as TGTGCCAGTAGTATCCTCAGGGGGCGCGAAAAACTGTTTTTT.

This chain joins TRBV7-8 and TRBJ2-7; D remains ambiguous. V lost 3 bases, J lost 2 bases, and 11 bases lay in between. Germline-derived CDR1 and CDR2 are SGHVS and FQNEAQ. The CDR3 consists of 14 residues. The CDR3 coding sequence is TGTGCCAGCAGCTTTCAGCCGTTGGCCTACGAGCAGTACTTC. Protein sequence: CASSFQPLAYEQYF.

CDR3 residues: CAISGEEDYGYTF. The CDR3 nucleotides are TGTGCCATCAGCGGGGAGGAGGACTATGGCTACACCTTC. The V call is TRBV10-3, the J call TRBJ1-2, with unresolved D. The length of the CDR3 is 13 residues. Germline CDR1 and CDR2: ENHRY and SYGVKD. V lost 6 bases and J lost 3, with 11 bases in between.

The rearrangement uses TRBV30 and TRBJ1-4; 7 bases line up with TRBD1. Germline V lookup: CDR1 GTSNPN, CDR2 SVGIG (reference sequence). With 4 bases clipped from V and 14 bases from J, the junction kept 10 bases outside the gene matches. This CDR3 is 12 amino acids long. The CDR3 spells CAWTQSGQTLFF. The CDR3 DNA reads TGTGCCTGGACCCAATCGGGACAGACGCTGTTTTTT.

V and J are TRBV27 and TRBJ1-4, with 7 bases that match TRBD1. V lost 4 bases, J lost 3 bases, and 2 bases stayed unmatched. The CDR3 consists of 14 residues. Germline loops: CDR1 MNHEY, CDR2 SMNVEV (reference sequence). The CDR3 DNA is TGTGCCAGCAGTTACAGGGGTCCTAATGAAAAACTGTTTTTT. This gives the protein CASSYRGPNEKLFF. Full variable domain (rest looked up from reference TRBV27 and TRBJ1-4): EAQVTQNPRYLITVTGKKLTVTCSQNMNHEYMSWYRQDPGLGLRQIYYSMNVEVTDKGDVPEGYKVSRKEKRNFPLILESPSPNQTSLYFCASSYRGPNEKLFFGSGTQLSVL.

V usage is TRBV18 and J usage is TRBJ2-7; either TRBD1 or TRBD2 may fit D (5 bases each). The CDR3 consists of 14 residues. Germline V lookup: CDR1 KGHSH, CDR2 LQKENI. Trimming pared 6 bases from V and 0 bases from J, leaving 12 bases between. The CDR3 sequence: CASSPGPRSYEQYF. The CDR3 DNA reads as TGTGCCAGCTCCCCGGGACCCCGCTCCTACGAGCAGTACTTC.

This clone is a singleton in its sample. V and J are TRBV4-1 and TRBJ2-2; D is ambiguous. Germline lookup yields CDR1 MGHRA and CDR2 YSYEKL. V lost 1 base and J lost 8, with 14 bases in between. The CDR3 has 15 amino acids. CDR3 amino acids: CASSQAPPLRGELFF. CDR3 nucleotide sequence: TGCGCCAGCAGCCAAGCCCCACCGCTCCGGGGGGAGCTGTTTTTT.

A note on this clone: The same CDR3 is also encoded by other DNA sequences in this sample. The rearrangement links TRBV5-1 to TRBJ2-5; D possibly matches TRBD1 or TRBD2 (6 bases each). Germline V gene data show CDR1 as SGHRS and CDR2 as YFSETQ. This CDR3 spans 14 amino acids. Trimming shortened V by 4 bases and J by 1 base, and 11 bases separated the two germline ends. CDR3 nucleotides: TGCGCCAGCAGCCCGGGGGCAGGCCAAGAGACCCAGTACTTC. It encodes CASSPGAGQETQYF.

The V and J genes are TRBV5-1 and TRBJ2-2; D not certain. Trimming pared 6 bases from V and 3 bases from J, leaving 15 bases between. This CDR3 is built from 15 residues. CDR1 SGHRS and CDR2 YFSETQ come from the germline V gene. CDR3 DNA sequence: TGCGCCAGCAATGCGCGGAATGGAGACACCGGGGAGCTGTTTTTT. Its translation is CASNARNGDTGELFF. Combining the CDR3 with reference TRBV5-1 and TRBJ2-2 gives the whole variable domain KAGVTQTPRYLIKTRGQQVTLSCSPISGHRSVSWYQQTPGQGLQFLFEYFSETQRNKGNFPGRFSGRQFSNSRSEMNVSTLELGDSALYLCASNARNGDTGELFFGEGSRLTVL.

As DNA, the CDR3 is TGCGCCAGCAGCTTGGAGGGGGGTCGGCAGCCCCAGCATTTT. Protein sequence: CASSLEGGRQPQHF. The rearrangement uses TRBV5-1 and TRBJ1-5, with D possibly being TRBD1 (6 bases). There are 14 residues in the CDR3. The germline CDR1 and CDR2 sequences are SGHRS and YFSETQ. V lost 0 bases to trimming and J lost 7 bases, with 11 bases between them.